One sample yielded the 12 T cell receptor beta chains listed below, sequenced in a study of immune evolution from preneoplasia to lung adenocarcinoma. TCRdb keeps only in-frame clones here, not all; method: immunoSEQ multiplex PCR. The sample lists some 3,200 clones; roughly 85% were seen once. The sample comprised FFPE adjacent normal lung tissue. These receptors originate from a person in their 70s with lung adenocarcinoma.

This sequence joins TRBV7-6 and TRBJ1-2; the D gene is possibly TRBD1 (5 bases). Germline lookup yields CDR1 SGHVS and CDR2 FNYEAQ. CDR3 size: 17 residues. V gave up 1 base and J gave up 2 bases, with 17 bases separating them. The CDR3 spells CASSLGSGREANYGYTF. The DNA for the CDR3 is TGTGCCAGCAGCTTAGGGTCTGGCAGGGAAGCGAACTATGGCTACACCTTC.

The V gene is TRBV7-3, the J gene TRBJ2-5; TRBD2 is a possible D gene (5 bases). The germline V and J ends were trimmed by 1 base and 5 bases, with 17 bases remaining between them. The CDR3 runs 16 residues. Looked up from germline, CDR1 is SGHTA and CDR2 is FQGTGA. The CDR3: CASSLNPGAAGETQYF. CDR3 nucleotides: TGTGCCAGCAGCTTAAATCCAGGAGCGGCCGGGGAGACCCAGTACTTC.

The chain couples TRBV14 to TRBJ2-7; maybe TRBD2 (6 bases). CDR3 length: 15 amino acids. V lost 5 bases to trimming and J lost 0 bases, with 14 bases between them. Germline CDR1 reads SGHDN; CDR2 reads FVKESK. DNA of the CDR3: TGTGCCAGCAGCGACCTGCAGGGAGGCTCCTACGAGCAGTACTTC. Protein: CASSDLQGGSYEQYF.

Of note for this clone: One end of the junction does not line up with germline, which may come from a read error. V usage is TRBV9 and J usage is TRBJ1-5, with unresolved D. The CDR3 sequence is 10 residues long. The germline CDR1 and CDR2 sequences are SGDLS and YYNGEE. CDR3 residues: CALGNQPQHF. CDR3 DNA: TGCGCCCTTGGCAATCAGCCCCAGCATTTT.

In nucleotides, the CDR3 is TGTGCCTGGAGTGTAGGGAATGAGCAGTTCTTC. It yields the protein CAWSVGNEQFF. The chain has TRBV30 and TRBJ2-1; D is uncertain. Germline V lookup: CDR1 GTSNPN, CDR2 SVGIG (reference sequence). V shed 0 bases and J shed 7 bases, with 4 bases lying between them. The CDR3 extends over 11 amino acids.

This clone has a handful of counts. This rearrangement joins TRBV4-2 to TRBJ2-3; D is uncertain. Trimming removed 2 bases from V and 0 bases from J, with 9 bases in between. The CDR3 has 15 amino acids. Germline values: CDR1 LGHNA, CDR2 YNFKEQ. The CDR3 is CASSQTPLSTDTQYF. DNA of the CDR3: TGTGCCAGCAGCCAAACCCCACTTAGCACAGATACGCAGTATTTT.

For the CDR3, the DNA is TGCGCCAGCAGCTTGGGGCCGCAGGCTGAAGCTTTCTTT. Amino acids: CASSLGPQAEAFF. The chain employs TRBV5-1 and TRBJ1-1, with D uncertain. Germline lookup yields CDR1 SGHRS and CDR2 YFSETQ. The length of the CDR3 is 13 residues. Trimming removed 0 bases from V and 6 bases from J, with 9 bases in between.

The V gene is TRBV2, the J gene TRBJ1-1; D unclear. Germline CDR1 and CDR2: SNHLY and FYNNEI. This CDR3 has 12 amino acids. Trimming took 8 bases from V and 7 from J, leaving 14 bases between them. This CDR3 is CASGERTIEAFF. CDR3 DNA sequence: TGTGCCAGCGGGGAAAGGACTATTGAAGCTTTCTTT.

This chain uses TRBV2 with TRBJ1-5; TRBD1 is a possible D gene (5 bases). CDR3 length: 14 residues. Germline V gene data show CDR1 as SNHLY and CDR2 as FYNNEI. V dropped 6 bases and J dropped 3 bases, with 12 bases sitting between them. DNA for the CDR3: TGTGCCAGCAGCGCGGGGGGAGTCAATCAGCCCCAGCATTTT. Amino acids: CASSAGGVNQPQHF. The full variable domain, with the rest looked up from reference TRBV2 and TRBJ1-5, is EPEVTQTPSHQVTQMGQEVILRCVPISNHLYFYWYRQILGQKVEFLVSFYNNEISEKSEIFDDQFSVERPDGSNFTLKIRSTKLEDSAMYFCASSAGGVNQPQHFGDGTRLSIL.

The chain carries TRBV5-6 and TRBJ1-2; D unclear. There are 14 residues in the CDR3. Germline-derived CDR1 and CDR2 are SGHDT and YYEEEE. V was clipped by 6 bases and J by 5 bases, with 17 bases between them. The CDR3 coding sequence is TGTGCCAGCACCCTCGGACTGGAGATTTATGGCTACACCTTC. This gives the protein CASTLGLEIYGYTF.

The V and J genes are TRBV5-6 and TRBJ2-1; D perhaps matches TRBD2 (7 bases). CDR1 and CDR2 from the germline V gene are SGHDT and YYEEEE. CDR3 length equals 14 residues. Trimming shortened V by 4 bases and J by 8 bases, and 16 bases separated the two germline ends. CDR3 in amino acids: CASSRGAPRDEQFF. Written as DNA, the CDR3 is TGTGCCAGCAGCCGGGGGGCGCCTAGGGATGAGCAGTTCTTC.

The rearrangement uses TRBV30 and TRBJ2-7, with D possibly being TRBD1 or TRBD2 (5 bases each). The germline CDR1 and CDR2 sequences are GTSNPN and SVGIG (reference sequence). This CDR3 has 12 amino acids. The ends were cut back, 5 bases at V and 7 bases at J, with 15 bases in the middle. The CDR3 sequence is CAWEKRGQEQYF. CDR3 DNA sequence: TGTGCCTGGGAAAAGAGGGGCCAAGAGCAGTACTTC.